This entry features one TCR beta chain sequence. This sample was included in a study of technical replicates of blood from a handful of donors. Libraries were prepared by immunoSEQ multiplex PCR; TCRdb keeps only in-frame clonotypes and omits some of them. The profile covers fewer than 85,000 clones, with roughly 94% appearing a single time and 0.25% taken by the ten largest. Per the germline V gene, CDR1 is SGHDT and CDR2 is YYEEEE. The V and J ends lost 4 bases and 8 bases, in that order; junction bases with no gene match: 17. This CDR3 has 16 residues. The sequence was collected from a human donor in good health. The chain combines TRBV5-6 with TRBJ2-7; 8 bases agree with TRBD1. Material for sequencing was T cells isolated from PBMCs. CDR3 in amino acids: CASSPQVGQEGGKQYF. In DNA form, the CDR3 reads TGTGCCAGCAGCCCCCAGGTGGGACAGGAGGGTGGGAAGCAGTACTTC.